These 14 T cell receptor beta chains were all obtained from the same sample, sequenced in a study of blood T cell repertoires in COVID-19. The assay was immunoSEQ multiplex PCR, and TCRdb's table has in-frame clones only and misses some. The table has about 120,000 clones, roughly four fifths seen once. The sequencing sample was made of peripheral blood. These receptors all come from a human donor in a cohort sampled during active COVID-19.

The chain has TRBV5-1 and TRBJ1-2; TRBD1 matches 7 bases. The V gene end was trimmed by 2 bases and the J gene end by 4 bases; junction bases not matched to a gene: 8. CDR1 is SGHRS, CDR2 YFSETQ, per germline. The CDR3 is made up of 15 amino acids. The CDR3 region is CASSFSTTGSYGYTF. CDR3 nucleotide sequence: TGCGCCAGCAGCTTTTCCACGACAGGGTCCTATGGCTACACCTTC.

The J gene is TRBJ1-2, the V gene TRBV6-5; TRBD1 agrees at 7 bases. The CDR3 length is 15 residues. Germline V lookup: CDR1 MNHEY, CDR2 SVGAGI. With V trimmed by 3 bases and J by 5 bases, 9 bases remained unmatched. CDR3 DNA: TGTGCCAGCAGTTATAGGCCGGGACAGTTATATGGCTACACCTTC. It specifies CASSYRPGQLYGYTF.

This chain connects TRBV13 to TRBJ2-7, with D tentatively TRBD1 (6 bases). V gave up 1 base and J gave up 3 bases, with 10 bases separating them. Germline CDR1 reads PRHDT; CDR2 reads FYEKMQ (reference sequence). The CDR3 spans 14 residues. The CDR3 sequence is CASSLVDSNYEQYF. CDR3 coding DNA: TGTGCCAGCAGCTTAGTGGACAGTAACTACGAGCAGTACTTC.

CDR3 DNA: TGTGCCAGCAGCTTTAATAATTCACCCCTCCACTTT. Encoded protein: CASSFNNSPLHF. The rearrangement links TRBV5-4 to TRBJ1-6; D remains unclear. The germline V and J ends were trimmed by 2 bases and 5 bases, with 2 bases remaining between them. The CDR3 contains 12 residues. Germline V gene lookup returns CDR1 SGHNT and CDR2 YYREEE (reference sequence).

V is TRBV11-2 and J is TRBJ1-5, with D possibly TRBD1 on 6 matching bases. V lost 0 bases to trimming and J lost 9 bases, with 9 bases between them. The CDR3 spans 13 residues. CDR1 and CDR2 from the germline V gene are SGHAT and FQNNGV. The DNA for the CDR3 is TGTGCCAGCAGCTTAGAACAGGGCGGGCCCCAGCATTTT. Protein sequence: CASSLEQGGPQHF.

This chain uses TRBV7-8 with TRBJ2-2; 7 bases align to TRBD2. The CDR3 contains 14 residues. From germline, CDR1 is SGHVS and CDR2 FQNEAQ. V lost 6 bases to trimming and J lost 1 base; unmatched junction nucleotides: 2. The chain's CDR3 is CASRPGGNTGELFF. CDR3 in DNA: TGTGCCAGCAGACCGGGAGGGAACACCGGGGAGCTGTTTTTT.

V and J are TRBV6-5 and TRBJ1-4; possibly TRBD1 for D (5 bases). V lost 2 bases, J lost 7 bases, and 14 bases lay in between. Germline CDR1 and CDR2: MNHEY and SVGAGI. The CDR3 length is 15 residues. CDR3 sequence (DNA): TGTGCCAGCAGTTACGGCGGAGGGGTGGGTGAAAAACTGTTTTTT. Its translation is CASSYGGGVGEKLFF.

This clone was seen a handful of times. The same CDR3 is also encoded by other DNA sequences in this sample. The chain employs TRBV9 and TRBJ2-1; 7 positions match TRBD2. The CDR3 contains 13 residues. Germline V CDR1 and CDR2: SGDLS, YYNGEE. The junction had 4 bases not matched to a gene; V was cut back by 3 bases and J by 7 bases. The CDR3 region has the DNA TGTGCCAGCAGCGGGACTAGTCGGAATGAGCAGTTCTTC. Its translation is CASSGTSRNEQFF.

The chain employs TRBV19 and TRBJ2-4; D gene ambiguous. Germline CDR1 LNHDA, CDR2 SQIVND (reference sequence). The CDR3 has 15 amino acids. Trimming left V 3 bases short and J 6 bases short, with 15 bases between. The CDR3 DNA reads TGTGCCAGTAGTATCTTGGCGGTGGCTCGAAACATTCAGTACTTC. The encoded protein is CASSILAVARNIQYF.

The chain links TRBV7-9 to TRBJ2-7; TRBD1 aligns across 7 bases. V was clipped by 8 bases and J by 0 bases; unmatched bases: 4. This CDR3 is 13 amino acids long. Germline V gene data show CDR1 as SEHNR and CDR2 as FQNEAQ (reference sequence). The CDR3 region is CASVDRYSYEQYF. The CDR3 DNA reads TGTGCCAGCGTGGACAGGTACTCCTACGAGCAGTACTTC.

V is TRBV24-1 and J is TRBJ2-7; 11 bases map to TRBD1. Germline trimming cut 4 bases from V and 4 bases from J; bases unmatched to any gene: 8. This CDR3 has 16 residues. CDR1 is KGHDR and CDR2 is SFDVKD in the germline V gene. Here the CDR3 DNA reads TGTGCCACCAGTGACGCCGGGACAGGGGGAAGTTACGAGCAGTACTTC. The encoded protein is CATSDAGTGGSYEQYF.

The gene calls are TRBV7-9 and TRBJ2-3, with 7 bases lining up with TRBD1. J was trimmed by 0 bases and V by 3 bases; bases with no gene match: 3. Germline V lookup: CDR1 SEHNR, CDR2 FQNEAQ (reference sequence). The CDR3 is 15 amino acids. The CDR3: CASSFGTVSTDTQYF. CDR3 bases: TGTGCCAGCAGCTTCGGGACAGTCAGCACAGATACGCAGTATTTT.

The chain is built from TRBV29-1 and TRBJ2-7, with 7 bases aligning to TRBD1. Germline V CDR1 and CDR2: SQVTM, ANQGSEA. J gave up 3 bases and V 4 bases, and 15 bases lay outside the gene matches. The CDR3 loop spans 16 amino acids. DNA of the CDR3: TGCAGCGTTGCTCCGGGACAGTGGACCCCAATCTACGAGCAGTACTTC. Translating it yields CSVAPGQWTPIYEQYF.

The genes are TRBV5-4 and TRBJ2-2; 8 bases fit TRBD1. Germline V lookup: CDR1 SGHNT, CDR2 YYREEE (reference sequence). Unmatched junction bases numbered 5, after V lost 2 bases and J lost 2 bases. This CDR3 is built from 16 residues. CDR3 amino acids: CASSFGGQGNTGELFF. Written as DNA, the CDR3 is TGTGCCAGCAGCTTCGGTGGACAGGGAAACACCGGGGAGCTGTTTTTT.